Presented here are 25 T cell receptor beta chains from one specimen sequenced in a study of T cell changes during pregnancy in multiple sclerosis. TCRdb keeps only in-frame clones here, not all; method: immunoSEQ multiplex PCR. The profile shows about 36,000 clones, roughly nine tenths of them singletons. The sample in question was CD4+ T cells from peripheral blood mononuclear cells, obtained after pregnancy. These receptor sequences come from a female donor with multiple sclerosis, enrolled in a pregnancy study.

The genes are TRBV7-3 and TRBJ2-5, with D maybe TRBD2 (6 bases). The germline V gene encodes CDR1 SGHTA and CDR2 FQGTGA. The length of the CDR3 is 16 residues. Trimming left V 9 bases short and J 2 bases short, with 22 bases between. Here the CDR3 reads CARPKGVGEVQETQYF. The CDR3 nucleotides read TGTGCCAGGCCAAAAGGTGTGGGGGAGGTACAAGAGACCCAGTACTTC.

V and J are TRBV9 and TRBJ1-1, with a weak D call TRBD1 (6 bases). Per germline, CDR1 SGDLS and CDR2 YYNGEE. CDR3 length: 14 amino acids. Trimming took 4 bases from V and 1 from J, leaving 11 bases between them. The chain's CDR3 is CASSHRTANTEAFF. The CDR3 coding sequence is TGTGCCAGCAGCCACCGGACAGCGAACACTGAAGCTTTCTTT.

The chain is built from TRBV5-6 and TRBJ2-1; 12 bases align to TRBD2. Germline CDR1 reads SGHDT; CDR2 reads YYEEEE. V lost 0 bases and J lost 6; bases outside the gene matches: 1. The CDR3 length is 15 residues. In DNA form, the CDR3 reads TGTGCCAGCAGCTTGGGGACTAGCGGGATCAATGAGCAGTTCTTC. Its translation is CASSLGTSGINEQFF.

The V gene is TRBV2, the J gene TRBJ1-4; 8 nucleotides align to TRBD1. With V trimmed by 5 bases and J by 1 base, 3 bases remained unmatched. This CDR3 contains 15 residues. Germline V CDR1 and CDR2: SNHLY, FYNNEI. CDR3 residues: CASSPGQGTNEKLFF. The DNA of the CDR3 is TGTGCCAGCAGTCCTGGACAGGGAACTAATGAAAAACTGTTTTTT. The variable domain in full, completed from reference TRBV2 and TRBJ1-4, reads EPEVTQTPSHQVTQMGQEVILRCVPISNHLYFYWYRQILGQKVEFLVSFYNNEISEKSEIFDDQFSVERPDGSNFTLKIRSTKLEDSAMYFCASSPGQGTNEKLFFGSGTQLSVL.

The chain combines TRBV19 with TRBJ1-2; 10 bases agree with TRBD1. The germline CDR1 and CDR2 sequences are LNHDA and SQIVND (reference sequence). The CDR3 runs 15 residues. V gave up 6 bases and J gave up 2 bases; unmatched junction bases: 6. The DNA for the CDR3 is TGTGCCAGTAGAGGGACAGGGGAGGGAAACTATGGCTACACCTTC. It translates to CASRGTGEGNYGYTF.

This clone was seen just once. This chain connects TRBV19 to TRBJ2-3; 9 bases align to TRBD2. CDR3 length equals 15 residues. J was trimmed by 5 bases and V by 3 bases; bases with no gene match: 6. Germline CDR1 LNHDA, CDR2 SQIVND (reference sequence). The CDR3 nucleotides are TGTGCCAGTAGTATTGGCGGGGGGGCCTTAGATACGCAGTATTTT. Translated: CASSIGGGALDTQYF.

The count of this clone is one. This chain uses TRBV28 with TRBJ2-7; 7 positions match TRBD1. The V segment lost 2 bases and the J segment 6 bases; nucleotides outside the gene matches: 7. Germline V gives CDR1 MDHEN, CDR2 SYDVKM. The CDR3 is 14 residues long. CDR3 DNA sequence: TGTGCCAGCAGTTTAGCGACAGGGCGAGGCGAGCAGTACTTC. This gives the protein CASSLATGRGEQYF.

The chain recombines TRBV19 with TRBJ2-3; TRBD1 matches 10 bases. The CDR3 has 16 residues. V dropped 5 bases and J dropped 5; count of bases not matched to a gene: 10. Germline-derived CDR1 and CDR2 are LNHDA and SQIVND (reference sequence). The CDR3 spells CASSSSGTGVGDTQYF. The CDR3 DNA reads TGTGCCAGTAGTTCCTCCGGGACAGGGGTGGGAGATACGCAGTATTTT.

The gene calls are TRBV5-4 and TRBJ1-2; TRBD1 is a possible D gene (5 bases). The germline V gene has CDR1 SGHNT and CDR2 YYREEE (reference sequence). V lost 0 bases and J 6 bases, leaving 9 bases between the germline ends. The CDR3 has 13 amino acids. The CDR3 spells CASSLAQANGYTF. CDR3 DNA sequence: TGTGCCAGCAGCTTGGCACAGGCAAATGGCTACACCTTC.

The chain combines TRBV15 with TRBJ1-2; 11 nucleotides line up with TRBD1. Germline loops: CDR1 LNHNV, CDR2 YYDKDF (reference sequence). Germline trimming cut 6 bases from V and 4 bases from J; bases unmatched to any gene: 4. CDR3 length equals 14 residues. Here the CDR3 DNA reads TGTGCCACCAGTCTCGGACAGGGGGCCTATGGCTACACCTTC. Protein: CATSLGQGAYGYTF.

CDR3: CASSAPTGEREKLFF. The CDR3 region has the DNA TGTGCCAGCAGTGCCCCGACAGGGGAACGCGAAAAACTGTTTTTT. The V call is TRBV2, the J call TRBJ1-4, with TRBD1 matching 8 bases. The CDR3 contains 15 residues. Trimming at V came to 4 bases and at J to 8 bases, leaving 9 bases not matched to a gene. Germline loops: CDR1 SNHLY, CDR2 FYNNEI.

The genes are TRBV11-2 and TRBJ2-1; 13 bases agree with TRBD2. This CDR3 has 15 residues. CDR1 and CDR2 from the germline V gene are SGHAT and FQNNGV. Germline trimming cut 5 bases from V and 6 bases from J; bases unmatched to any gene: 4. CDR3 amino acids: CASSATSGRGNEQFF. The DNA for the CDR3 is TGTGCCAGCAGCGCAACTAGCGGGAGGGGCAATGAGCAGTTCTTC.

The chain employs TRBV7-2 and TRBJ2-3, with D maybe TRBD1 (6 bases). V dropped 1 base and J dropped 8 bases, with 19 bases sitting between them. The CDR3 consists of 16 residues. Per the germline V gene, CDR1 is SGHTA and CDR2 is FQGNSA. This CDR3 reads CASSLEGTSYRVTQYF. CDR3 in DNA: TGTGCCAGCAGCTTAGAAGGGACATCCTATCGAGTTACGCAGTATTTT.

The chain links TRBV7-7 to TRBJ2-5; 9 bases map to TRBD1. Germline-derived CDR1 and CDR2 are SSHAT and FNYEAQ (reference sequence). V lost 1 base and J lost 4; bases outside the gene matches: 4. The CDR3 is made up of 15 amino acids. The CDR3 here is CASSLDRGQGETQYF. The CDR3 region has the DNA TGTGCCAGCAGCTTAGACAGGGGGCAAGGAGAGACCCAGTACTTC.

V and J are TRBV6-5 and TRBJ2-3; 10 bases agree with TRBD2. CDR1 is MNHEY, CDR2 SVGAGI, per germline. Trimming removed 7 bases from V and 6 bases from J; junction bases left unmatched: 4. This CDR3 comprises 13 residues. The CDR3 loop is CASTEAGGDTQYF. CDR3 nucleotides: TGTGCCAGCACGGAAGCGGGGGGGGATACGCAGTATTTT.

This clone was recorded once. One end of the junction does not line up with germline, which may come from a read error. The J gene is TRBJ2-1, the V gene TRBV15; maybe TRBD1 (6 bases). The CDR3 runs to 14 residues. The germline V gene encodes CDR1 LNHNV and CDR2 YYDKDF (reference sequence). The CDR3 region is CATSRDINRDGLLF. The DNA for the CDR3 is TGTGCCACCAGCAGAGATATCAACAGGGACGGGTTGCTCTTC.

The rearrangement uses TRBV28 and TRBJ2-7; TRBD1 matches at 10 bases. The ends lost 7 bases at V and 6 bases at J; junction bases unmatched: 12. This CDR3 is built from 15 residues. CDR1 and CDR2 from the germline V gene are MDHEN and SYDVKM. The CDR3 is CASTTPGQGTGEQYF. Here the CDR3 DNA reads TGTGCCAGCACCACTCCGGGACAGGGGACTGGCGAGCAGTACTTC.

This rearrangement joins TRBV28 to TRBJ2-6; 7 bases match TRBD2. The V segment lost 5 bases and the J segment 1 base; nucleotides outside the gene matches: 5. CDR1 and CDR2 from the germline V gene are MDHEN and SYDVKM. This CDR3 contains 16 residues. CDR3 sequence (DNA): TGTGCCAGCAGTCCCGGACTAGGGTCTGGGGCCAACGTCCTGACTTTC. Translated: CASSPGLGSGANVLTF.

The V gene is TRBV7-3, the J gene TRBJ2-1, with 7 bases aligning to TRBD2. Per germline, CDR1 SGHTA and CDR2 FQGTGA. V trimming: 5 bases; J trimming: 8 bases; junction bases outside the gene matches: 15. CDR3 length: 16 residues. In DNA, the CDR3 is TGTGCCAGCAGCCCATTCGACGGCGGGAGTAGGTATGAGCAGTTCTTC. This gives the protein CASSPFDGGSRYEQFF.

The V call is TRBV11-3, the J call TRBJ2-1, with TRBD2 identical over 14 bases. The CDR3 has 15 amino acids. With 5 bases clipped from V and 8 bases from J, the junction kept 5 bases outside the gene matches. Looked up from germline, CDR1 is SGHNT and CDR2 is YENEEA. The CDR3 region is CASSPGLAGGDEQFF. In DNA, the CDR3 is TGTGCCAGCAGCCCCGGACTAGCGGGAGGTGATGAGCAGTTCTTC.

This rearrangement joins TRBV9 to TRBJ2-1, with D uncertain. The CDR3 has 14 amino acids. V dropped 6 bases and J dropped 9 bases, with 19 bases sitting between them. Looked up from germline, CDR1 is SGDLS and CDR2 is YYNGEE. The CDR3 here is CASNPVPYAPEQFF. The CDR3 DNA sequence: TGTGCCAGCAACCCGGTGCCCTACGCGCCTGAGCAGTTCTTC.

The gene calls are TRBV5-5 and TRBJ2-3; D unclear. The CDR3 runs 14 residues. Germline V gene lookup returns CDR1 SGHKS and CDR2 YYEKEE (reference sequence). Between the trimmed V and J ends, which lost 1 base and 3 bases, there was a span of 9 bases. The CDR3 reads CASSLQQQTDTQYF. CDR3 nucleotides: TGTGCCAGCAGCTTGCAACAGCAAACAGATACGCAGTATTTT.

The chain carries TRBV19 and TRBJ1-2; D is unclear. V lost 7 bases and J lost 5, with 11 bases in between. This CDR3 is 12 amino acids long. Germline values: CDR1 LNHDA, CDR2 SQIVND (reference sequence). DNA of the CDR3: TGTGCCAGTACGACGGAGAGTTATGGCTACACCTTC. Amino acid sequence: CASTTESYGYTF.

The CDR3 is CASSLTRDIVRNEQFF. The CDR3 nucleotides read TGTGCCAGCAGCTTAACCAGGGACATCGTAAGAAATGAGCAGTTCTTC. V usage is TRBV7-3 and J usage is TRBJ2-1; a weak D match, TRBD1 (6 bases). V was pared by 0 bases and J by 7 bases, with 16 bases between. Per germline, CDR1 SGHTA and CDR2 FQGTGA. The CDR3 length is 16 residues.

The chain combines TRBV5-4 with TRBJ2-2, with TRBD2 identical over 14 bases. This CDR3 has 16 residues. CDR1 and CDR2 from the germline V gene are SGHNT and YYREEE (reference sequence). The V and J ends lost 0 bases and 7 bases, in that order; junction bases with no gene match: 2. Written as DNA, the CDR3 is TGTGCCAGCAGCTTGGGACTAGCGGGGGGGGACGGGGAGCTGTTTTTT. Translated: CASSLGLAGGDGELFF.